One and the same sample provided the 30 T cell receptor beta chains below, sequenced in a study of cytomegalovirus exposure and HLA in healthy donors. PCR involved 60 Vbeta and 13 Jbeta primers. Assay used: immunoSEQ multiplex PCR; TCRdb lists only in-frame clones, some missing. The sample holds around 270,000 clones, 80% seen once. The sequenced sample was PBMCs. The receptors stem from a girl under 10 years old in good health and CMV-seronegative.

J is TRBJ1-3 and V is TRBV2; D unresolved. V was pared by 4 bases and J by 0 bases, with 19 bases between. CDR3 length: 18 residues. Germline assignment: CDR1 SNHLY and CDR2 FYNNEI. This chain's CDR3 is CASSGFERRRVSGNTIYF. CDR3 sequence (DNA): TGTGCCAGCAGTGGATTTGAGAGGCGAAGAGTCTCTGGAAACACCATATATTTT.

In its sample, this clone was seen a few times. This chain joins TRBV19 and TRBJ2-1, with a weak D call TRBD2 (6 bases). The ends were cut back, 5 bases at V and 2 bases at J, with 10 bases in the middle. The CDR3 is 14 residues long. Germline CDR1 and CDR2: LNHDA and SQIVND (reference sequence). The CDR3: CASSWAGTYNEQFF. CDR3 nucleotide sequence: TGTGCCAGTAGTTGGGCGGGGACCTACAATGAGCAGTTCTTC.

The chain couples TRBV9 to TRBJ2-3; 12 bases match TRBD2. This CDR3 contains 17 residues. From germline, CDR1 is SGDLS and CDR2 YYNGEE. With 3 bases clipped from V and 4 bases from J, the junction kept 9 bases outside the gene matches. The CDR3 bases are TGTGCCAGCAGCGCACCCGGGGGACTAGCGGGCCCAGATACGCAGTATTTT. Protein sequence: CASSAPGGLAGPDTQYF.

This rearrangement joins TRBV27 to TRBJ2-7, with TRBD1 matching 9 bases. Unmatched junction bases numbered 13, after V lost 6 bases and J lost 7 bases. Germline V gene sequence: CDR1 MNHEY, CDR2 SMNVEV (reference sequence). The CDR3 is 15 amino acids. CDR3 sequence: CASSLGQGLAKEQYF. CDR3 in DNA: TGTGCCAGCAGCCTGGGACAGGGATTGGCTAAAGAGCAGTACTTC.

The V gene is TRBV7-8, the J gene TRBJ1-5; 9 positions agree with TRBD1. The CDR3 covers 15 residues. Trimming removed 1 base from V and 4 bases from J; junction bases left unmatched: 2. Germline loops: CDR1 SGHVS, CDR2 FQNEAQ. The CDR3 loop is CASSLEDRGNQPQHF. The CDR3, as DNA: TGTGCCAGCAGCTTAGAGGACAGGGGAAATCAGCCCCAGCATTTT. The complete variable domain, with remaining parts taken from reference TRBV7-8 and TRBJ1-5, reads GAGVSQSPRYKVAKRGQDVALRCDPISGHVSLFWYQQALGQGPEFLTYFQNEAQLDKSGLPSDRFFAERPEGSVSTLKIQRTQQEDSAVYLCASSLEDRGNQPQHFGDGTRLSIL.

This clone was counted once. The V and J genes are TRBV5-4 and TRBJ2-7, with TRBD1 identical over 8 bases. V shed 3 bases and J 4 bases; nucleotides not matched to a gene: 9. Per the germline V gene, CDR1 is SGHNT and CDR2 is YYREEE (reference sequence). This CDR3 comprises 15 residues. In DNA, the CDR3 is TGTGCCAGCAGCTCCTGGACAGGGACAGGTTACGAGCAGTACTTC. Amino acids: CASSSWTGTGYEQYF.

CDR3: CSVAGFRGRATDTQYF. The CDR3 nucleotides read TGCAGCGTTGCAGGATTCAGGGGGCGCGCCACAGATACGCAGTATTTT. The chain couples TRBV29-1 to TRBJ2-3, with 8 nucleotides matching TRBD1. J lost 2 bases, V lost 4 bases, and 11 bases had no gene match. The CDR3 runs 16 residues. Germline assignment: CDR1 SQVTM and CDR2 ANQGSEA.

V usage is TRBV11-2 and J usage is TRBJ1-3; 7 bases map to TRBD1. Per the germline V gene, CDR1 is SGHAT and CDR2 is FQNNGV. With 6 bases clipped from V and 4 bases from J, the junction kept 3 bases outside the gene matches. This CDR3 spans 13 amino acids. CDR3 region: CASREDRGNTIYF. The CDR3 bases are TGTGCCAGCAGGGAGGACAGGGGAAACACCATATATTTT. The whole variable domain, remainder taken from reference TRBV11-2 and TRBJ1-3, is EAGVAQSPRYKIIEKRQSVAFWCNPISGHATLYWYQQILGQGPKLLIQFQNNGVVDDSQLPKDRFSAERLKGVDSTLKIQPAKLEDSAVYLCASREDRGNTIYFGEGSWLTVV.

The CDR3: CASSLRWGLAGEYREQYF. The CDR3, as DNA: TGTGCCAGCAGCTTAAGGTGGGGACTAGCGGGAGAATATCGCGAGCAGTACTTC. V and J are TRBV7-9 and TRBJ2-7; TRBD2 agrees at 14 bases. The CDR3 length is 18 residues. Germline V gene data show CDR1 as SEHNR and CDR2 as FQNEAQ (reference sequence). With V trimmed by 2 bases and J by 6 bases, 12 bases remained unmatched.

The chain employs TRBV19 and TRBJ2-4; TRBD2 matches 7 bases. The CDR3 has 17 residues. V shed 3 bases, J shed 0 bases, and the junction held 8 bases outside the gene matches. Germline-derived CDR1 and CDR2 are LNHDA and SQIVND (reference sequence). For the CDR3, the DNA is TGTGCCAGTAGTATCCTAGCGGAAGGCTTAGCCAAAAACATTCAGTACTTC. It codes for CASSILAEGLAKNIQYF.

The J gene is TRBJ2-1, the V gene TRBV2; the match to TRBD2 covers 11 bases. The CDR3 has 15 amino acids. Per the germline V gene, CDR1 is SNHLY and CDR2 is FYNNEI. V shed 3 bases, J shed 7 bases, and the junction held 5 bases outside the gene matches. The CDR3 DNA reads TGTGCCAGCAGTGAGAGTAGCGGGGGGGCGAATGAGCAGTTCTTC. Amino acids: CASSESSGGANEQFF.

This rearrangement joins TRBV7-9 to TRBJ2-7; 7 nucleotides align to TRBD2. The ends lost 8 bases at V and 3 bases at J; junction bases unmatched: 4. The germline gives CDR1 SEHNR, CDR2 FQNEAQ (reference sequence). This CDR3 has 12 residues. CDR3 nucleotide sequence: TGTGCCAGCGATGGGGGGGACTACGAGCAGTACTTC. It yields the protein CASDGGDYEQYF.

This clone is a singleton in its sample. The rearrangement joins TRBV28 to TRBJ1-6; D gene uncertain. Germline V CDR1 and CDR2: MDHEN, SYDVKM. CDR3 length: 13 amino acids. V lost 8 bases and J lost 8, with 13 bases in between. The CDR3 nucleotides read TGTGCCAGCCCTATGTCGGCGGATTCACCCCTCCACTTT. Protein: CASPMSADSPLHF.

The genes are TRBV5-7 and TRBJ1-6, with D maybe TRBD1 (5 bases). TRBV5-7 is placed among ORFs of uncertain function. Trimming cost V 2 bases and J 0 bases, with 15 bases left between them. The CDR3 extends over 18 amino acids. The DNA of the CDR3 is TGTGCCAGCAGCTTTGCCGAACGGGGGAGCTCCTATAATTCACCCCTCCACTTT. The encoded protein is CASSFAERGSSYNSPLHF.

This clone has only a few counts. V is TRBV28 and J is TRBJ1-1, with TRBD1 as a possible D gene (5 bases). Trimming removed 8 bases at V and 2 bases at J, with 12 bases between. The V gene's germline CDR1 is MDHEN and CDR2 SYDVKM. The CDR3 covers 13 residues. CDR3 sequence: CASRTLLNTEAFF. Here the CDR3 DNA reads TGTGCCAGCCGGACACTCTTAAACACTGAAGCTTTCTTT.

This clone has only a few counts. The genes are TRBV7-6 and TRBJ2-3; 13 nucleotides match TRBD2. The CDR3 runs 18 residues. In germline, CDR1 is SGHVS, CDR2 FNYEAQ. J lost 7 bases, V lost 5 bases, and 15 bases had no gene match. The CDR3 nucleotides read TGTGCCAGCAGCCCTACTAGCGGGGGGGGCCTGGTGTTGAATACGCAGTATTTT. It yields the protein CASSPTSGGGLVLNTQYF.

The chain uses TRBV6-5 and TRBJ2-1, with 10 bases that match TRBD1. Per the germline V gene, CDR1 is MNHEY and CDR2 is SVGAGI. This CDR3 has 14 amino acids. With V trimmed by 5 bases and J by 8 bases, 6 bases remained unmatched. The chain's CDR3 is CASSPWTGGDEQFF. As DNA, the CDR3 is TGTGCCAGCAGTCCTTGGACAGGGGGAGATGAGCAGTTCTTC.

The V call is TRBV6-5, the J call TRBJ2-7; the D gene is possibly TRBD2 (7 bases). The CDR3 is 14 amino acids. Per germline, CDR1 MNHEY and CDR2 SVGAGI. Trimming left V 8 bases short and J 2 bases short, with 16 bases between. CDR3 sequence: CASRRGGATYEQYF. The CDR3 nucleotides are TGTGCCAGCCGACGAGGGGGGGCGACCTACGAGCAGTACTTC.

This clone is a singleton in its sample. This chain connects TRBV4-1 to TRBJ2-5; tentative D call: TRBD1 (5 bases). Germline CDR1 MGHRA, CDR2 YSYEKL. Trimming cost V 1 base and J 4 bases, with 16 bases left between them. CDR3 length: 16 residues. The CDR3 region has the DNA TGCGCCAGCAGCCAAGGCCGGCCTTTGGGGCGAGAGACCCAGTACTTC. Its protein product is CASSQGRPLGRETQYF.

This clone was observed a few times. The chain is built from TRBV13 and TRBJ1-6; tentative D call: TRBD1 (5 bases). V lost 6 bases to trimming and J lost 9 bases, with 9 bases between them. This CDR3 has 12 residues. Germline V CDR1 and CDR2: PRHDT, FYEKMQ (reference sequence). The CDR3 reads CASSPGPSPLHF. The CDR3 bases are TGTGCCAGCAGTCCAGGGCCTTCACCCCTCCACTTT.

The chain uses TRBV18 and TRBJ2-7, with D tentatively TRBD2 (5 bases). Germline lookup yields CDR1 KGHSH and CDR2 LQKENI. This CDR3 has 11 amino acids. V shed 4 bases and J shed 4 bases, with 5 bases lying between them. The CDR3 bases are TGTGCCAGCTCACGCGGGTACGAGCAGTACTTC. Its translation: CASSRGYEQYF.

The V and J genes are TRBV10-3 and TRBJ1-2; perhaps TRBD1 as D (6 bases). V dropped 1 base and J dropped 0 bases, with 9 bases sitting between them. CDR3 length: 15 amino acids. Germline CDR1 is ENHRY and CDR2 is SYGVKD. The CDR3: CAISEFTGSNYGYTF. The DNA of the CDR3 is TGTGCCATCAGTGAGTTTACAGGGTCTAACTATGGCTACACCTTC.

This chain connects TRBV10-3 to TRBJ1-2; D unresolved. Trimming took off 2 bases at V and 6 bases at J, with 13 bases between the two ends. Germline-derived CDR1 and CDR2 are ENHRY and SYGVKD. The CDR3 has 14 amino acids. As DNA, the CDR3 is TGTGCCATCAGTGAGGTCTGGGCTCAGCATGGCTACACCTTC. Translation gives CAISEVWAQHGYTF.

This clone was seen only a few times. V usage is TRBV28 and J usage is TRBJ2-2; D is possibly TRBD2 (6 bases). CDR3 length: 15 amino acids. Germline V gene data show CDR1 as MDHEN and CDR2 as SYDVKM. The V end was cut by 4 bases, the J end by 1 base, with 10 bases between. The CDR3 DNA follows: TGTGCCAGCAGTTCGCCGGGAGTGAACACCGGGGAGCTGTTTTTT. Translation gives CASSSPGVNTGELFF.

This clone was detected only a few times. V is TRBV9 and J is TRBJ2-5; 13 bases are a match to TRBD2. V was clipped by 4 bases and J by 4 bases; unmatched bases: 10. Germline lookup yields CDR1 SGDLS and CDR2 YYNGEE. The CDR3 has 17 amino acids. CDR3: CASSRRLAGGVGETQYF. The CDR3 bases are TGTGCCAGCAGCCGGAGACTAGCGGGAGGAGTGGGAGAGACCCAGTACTTC.

This chain joins TRBV19 and TRBJ2-2; 9 nucleotides agree with TRBD2. Looked up from germline, CDR1 is LNHDA and CDR2 is SQIVND (reference sequence). V lost 4 bases, J lost 6 bases, and 9 bases stayed unmatched. The CDR3 spans 16 residues. CDR3 in DNA: TGTGCCAGTAGTACTAGCGGGACCCACCGTGCCGGGGAGCTGTTTTTT. This encodes CASSTSGTHRAGELFF.

The rearrangement links TRBV28 to TRBJ2-3, with unresolved D. This CDR3 contains 17 residues. V lost 7 bases, J lost 6 bases, and 26 bases lay in between. Germline V gene lookup returns CDR1 MDHEN and CDR2 SYDVKM. CDR3 loop: CASTTDNQLPFVDTQYF. The CDR3 DNA reads as TGTGCCAGCACGACCGACAACCAGCTTCCCTTTGTGGATACGCAGTATTTT.

This clone appeared a single time. The chain has TRBV15 and TRBJ2-1; the match to TRBD1 covers 7 bases. The V and J ends lost 6 bases and 5 bases, in that order; junction bases with no gene match: 13. There are 16 residues in the CDR3. Germline assignment: CDR1 LNHNV and CDR2 YYDKDF (reference sequence). The CDR3, as DNA: TGTGCCACCAGGCCACAGAGAGGGGGCCGGAACAATGAGCAGTTCTTC. Translation: CATRPQRGGRNNEQFF.

The chain has TRBV5-6 and TRBJ1-2, with D tentatively TRBD1 (5 bases). Germline V lookup: CDR1 SGHDT, CDR2 YYEEEE. The CDR3 has 14 residues. Deletions cut 3 bases from V and 4 bases from J, with 13 bases between. CDR3 amino acids: CASSYPQGIYGYTF. The CDR3 DNA is TGTGCCAGCAGCTACCCGCAGGGTATCTATGGCTACACCTTC.

Worth noting for this clone: This sample also contains other DNA sequences that code for the same CDR3. The chain links TRBV11-2 to TRBJ2-7; D is possibly TRBD1 (6 bases). Trimming left V 2 bases short and J 0 bases short, with 14 bases between. Germline CDR1 and CDR2: SGHAT and FQNNGV. This CDR3 has 16 amino acids. CDR3 protein: CASSLWGQASSYEQYF. CDR3 DNA sequence: TGTGCCAGCAGCTTATGGGGGCAGGCGAGCTCCTACGAGCAGTACTTC.